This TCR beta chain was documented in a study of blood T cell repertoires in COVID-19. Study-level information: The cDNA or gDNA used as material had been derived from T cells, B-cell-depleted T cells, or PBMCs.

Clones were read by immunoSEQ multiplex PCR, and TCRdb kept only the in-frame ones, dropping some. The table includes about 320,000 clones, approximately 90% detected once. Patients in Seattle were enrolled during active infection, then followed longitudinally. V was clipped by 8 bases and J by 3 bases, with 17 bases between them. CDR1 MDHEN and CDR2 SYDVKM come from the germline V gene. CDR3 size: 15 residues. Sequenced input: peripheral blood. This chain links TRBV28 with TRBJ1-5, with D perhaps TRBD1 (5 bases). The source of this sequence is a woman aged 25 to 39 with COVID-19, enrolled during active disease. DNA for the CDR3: TGTGCCAGCTCCCCCCCTACAGGAGACAATCAGCCCCAGCATTTT. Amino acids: CASSPPTGDNQPQHF.